This T cell receptor (beta chain) was identified in a study of cytomegalovirus exposure and HLA in healthy donors. General observations from the study: Among donors in an Asian-associated ancestry cluster, a later analysis reportedly found fewer N-insertions than the roughly 670-donor mean.

This clone has a single count. Antigen unknown. Primers: 60 Vbeta forward and 13 Jbeta reverse. Here immunoSEQ multiplex PCR was the method, and the copy in TCRdb shows in-frame clones only, minus some. This sample has approximately 100,000 clones, with around three quarters found just once. The CDR3 loop spans 14 amino acids. CDR1 and CDR2 (germline): SEHNR, FQNEAQ (reference sequence). The V end lost 5 bases, the J end lost 1 base, and 12 bases lay between the germline ends. The chain recombines TRBV7-9 with TRBJ2-7, with a weak D call TRBD2 (6 bases). The receptor was isolated from a middle-aged man in good health and CMV-seronegative. The specimen sequenced was PBMCs. This CDR3 is CASSARELSYEQYF. The CDR3 coding sequence is TGTGCCAGCAGCGCGCGGGAACTGTCCTACGAGCAGTACTTC.